These 3 T cell receptor beta chains were all obtained from the same sample, sequenced in a study of shared clonotypes between healthy human individuals. Repertoires were generated with immunoSEQ multiplex PCR, while TCRdb's copy carries only in-frame clones and drops some. The sample lists roughly 890,000 clones, about 92% occurring once. Terminally differentiated effector memory CD45RA+ cells were left out of the naive CD8 fraction, which was CD45RO-negative and positively selected for CCR7. Specimen: naive CD8+ T cells sorted from blood. These receptors were collected from a man aged 30 to 45 in good health.

The chain has TRBV7-9 and TRBJ2-7; D ambiguous. The CDR3 has 15 residues. Trimming shortened V by 3 bases and J by 3 bases, and 15 bases separated the two germline ends. Germline V CDR1 and CDR2: SEHNR, FQNEAQ (reference sequence). The CDR3, as DNA: TGTGCCAGCAGCTTCGGAGCCCTCTGGGGCTACGAGCAGTACTTC. Its translation: CASSFGALWGYEQYF.

The chain couples TRBV27 to TRBJ2-3, with 9 bases fitting TRBD2. V shed 7 bases, J shed 4 bases, and the junction held 6 bases outside the gene matches. The CDR3 contains 14 residues. Germline V gives CDR1 MNHEY, CDR2 SMNVEV (reference sequence). The CDR3: CASTIAGASDTQYF. DNA for the CDR3: TGTGCCAGCACTATAGCGGGAGCTTCAGATACGCAGTATTTT.

The V call is TRBV7-9, the J call TRBJ2-7; no clear D gene. The CDR3 covers 11 residues. From germline, CDR1 is SEHNR and CDR2 FQNEAQ (reference sequence). V dropped 9 bases and J dropped 5 bases, with 11 bases sitting between them. CDR3 residues: CASGFVHEQYF. The CDR3 DNA is TGTGCCAGTGGGTTTGTCCACGAGCAGTACTTC.